This T cell receptor beta chain was documented in a study of cytomegalovirus exposure and HLA in healthy donors. Regarding the study as a whole: Later on, an analysis showed TCR association rates differing by HLA locus, with DRB1 the most and HLA-C the fewest. Analysis was carried out at a later point, and it linked a missense DCLRE1C variant to TCR beta V- and J-gene trimming. When a later analysis was performed, an Asian-associated ancestry cluster reportedly had fewer N-insertions than the approximately 700-donor mean.

Germline V gene sequence: CDR1 SGHVS, CDR2 FNYEAQ. V was clipped by 5 bases and J by 4 bases; unmatched bases: 13. The length of the CDR3 is 18 residues. On this clone: Its antigen remains unknown.

PCR used 60 Vbeta primers and 13 Jbeta primers. Here immunoSEQ multiplex PCR was the method, and the copy in TCRdb shows in-frame clones only, minus some. Here the sample spans around 130,000 clones, just under 75% being singletons. This chain links TRBV7-6 with TRBJ2-2; 10 bases map to TRBD2. Sequenced sample: PBMCs. This receptor was identified in a man aged 35 to 55 in good health and CMV-seropositive. The CDR3 DNA reads as TGTGCCAGCAGCCCCCGCGGGAGCGGGGGGGCGGGCACCGGGGAGCTGTTTTTT. Protein: CASSPRGSGGAGTGELFF.